This T cell receptor beta chain was recovered during a study of tumor-infiltrating lymphocytes in primary liver carcinoma. Study information: The cohort included men and women aged 30 to 69 years.

This CDR3 spans 16 amino acids. V lost 6 bases to trimming and J lost 2 bases, with 19 bases between them. The germline CDR1 and CDR2 sequences are ENHRY and SYGVKD. With approximately 470 ng total RNA as template and a constant-region primer, TCR beta cDNA was made. Three-round nested multiplex PCR performed with slightly modified ARM-PCR produced the TCR beta libraries. Two initial PCR rounds of around 9 cycles each paired TRBV1-TRBV30 forward primers with a C-beta reverse primer. TCRdb reprocessed the multiplex PCR reads via MiXCR and lists one record per CDR3 protein. The data show approximately 300,000 distinct CDR3 sequences, with less than 75% seen just once and 9% to 10% held by the top ten. It was unsorted whole blood that yielded blood RNA, and germline DNA was also extracted. Findings and caveats of the study: Against blood, tumors held a significantly higher top-250-clone fraction (p = 0.039).

This clonotype was detected ten times or more. Its antigen is undetermined. The rearrangement links TRBV10-3 to TRBJ2-5; the D gene is possibly TRBD1 (6 bases). The sequencing sample was made of peripheral blood. The receptor was isolated from a man aged 40-49 years with primary liver carcinoma and hepatitis B virus infection. The CDR3, as DNA: TGTGCCATCAGGAGTGGACAGCCAGCTCCGCAAGAGACCCAGTACTTC. It translates to CAIRSGQPAPQETQYF.